Shown below are 10 T cell receptor beta chains from a single sample sequenced in a study of T-cell reconstitution after alpha-beta-depleted transplantation in children. Using unique molecular identifiers, the investigators prepared the TCRbeta library. TCRdb fed the PCR reads into MiXCR, producing one record per CDR3 protein. The sample shows about 400,000 distinct CDR3 sequences, about a sixth of them seen only once. Here the sequenced sample was PBMCs, mostly from graft donor cells, taken 360 days after TCRalphabeta/CD19-depleted stem cell transplant. The receptors were gathered from a boy under two years old who had a stem cell transplant for Wiskott-Aldrich syndrome, so the T cells may come from the graft donor.

This clonotype has just a few counts. V gene TRBV20-1 combines with J gene TRBJ2-3; 7 bases map to TRBD2. CDR3 length: 16 residues. Looked up from germline, CDR1 is DFQATT and CDR2 is SNEGSKA (reference sequence). J gave up 0 bases and V 4 bases, and 10 bases lay outside the gene matches. CDR3 protein: CSATPGRAVSTDTQYF. The CDR3 DNA is TGCAGTGCTACCCCGGGGAGGGCGGTAAGCACAGATACGCAGTATTTT.

This clonotype was seen ten or more times. The junction differs from germline at one of its ends, possibly a read error. The V call is TRBV7-2, the J call TRBJ2-2; D is unresolved. Germline V gene sequence: CDR1 SGHTA, CDR2 FQGNSA. CDR3 length: 13 residues. CDR3: CASSLAGTGELFF. CDR3 DNA: TGTGCCAGCAGTTTAGCTGGCACCGGGGAGCTGTTTTTT.

Only a few counts were recorded for this clonotype. The chain is built from TRBV11-2 and TRBJ2-3; 11 nucleotides match TRBD2. The CDR3 spans 19 residues. Germline assignment: CDR1 SGHAT and CDR2 FQNNGV. After removal of 5 bases from V and 4 bases from J, the junction contained 17 bases not matched to a gene. CDR3 loop: CASSVYGTSGGAPSDTQYF. The DNA for the CDR3 is TGTGCCAGCAGCGTATACGGGACTAGCGGAGGGGCCCCGTCAGATACGCAGTATTTT.

This rearrangement joins TRBV3-1 to TRBJ2-3; the D is unclear. CDR1 and CDR2 from the germline V gene are LGHDT and YNNKEL (reference sequence). With 4 bases removed from V and 2 bases from J, the gap between germline ends came to 19 bases. The CDR3 sequence is 17 residues long. The CDR3 is CASSRRGPPGYTDTQYF. The CDR3 DNA follows: TGTGCCAGCAGCCGAAGAGGACCCCCCGGGTACACAGATACGCAGTATTTT.

This clonotype was seen repeatedly, ten times or more. The V gene is TRBV4-1, the J gene TRBJ2-7; 11 bases are a match to TRBD2. The V gene end was trimmed by 1 base and the J gene end by 3 bases; junction bases not matched to a gene: 11. The CDR3 has 18 amino acids. Looked up from germline, CDR1 is MGHRA and CDR2 is YSYEKL. The CDR3 loop reads CASSQASTGTSGLYEQYF. For the CDR3, the DNA is TGCGCCAGCAGCCAAGCCTCTACCGGGACTAGCGGTCTCTACGAGCAGTACTTC.

This clonotype came up a few times. CDR3 nucleotides: TGCAGTGCTATACCCTCTAGACCCAATGAGCAGTTCTTC. Amino acid sequence: CSAIPSRPNEQFF. The chain carries TRBV20-1 and TRBJ2-1; D gene ambiguous. The CDR3 runs to 13 residues. Germline lookup yields CDR1 DFQATT and CDR2 SNEGSKA (reference sequence). The germline V and J ends were trimmed by 4 bases and 6 bases, with 13 bases remaining between them.

The chain employs TRBV7-9 and TRBJ2-1; 8 bases are a match to TRBD2. Germline values: CDR1 SEHNR, CDR2 FQNEAQ (reference sequence). Trimming cost V 4 bases and J 5 bases; bases outside gene matches: 13. This CDR3 comprises 17 residues. CDR3 in amino acids: CASSYLGLAGAHNEQFF. The DNA for the CDR3 is TGTGCCAGCAGCTACCTGGGGCTAGCGGGCGCCCACAATGAGCAGTTCTTC.

Points on this clonotype: Relative to the germline gene, one junction end is altered; a read error may explain this. The gene calls are TRBV28 and TRBJ2-1, with a weak D call TRBD1 (5 bases). Germline V CDR1 and CDR2: MDHEN, SYDVKM. This CDR3 has 17 amino acids. CDR3 amino acids: CASSLKARARLYNEQSF. Written as DNA, the CDR3 is TGTGCCAGCAGTTTAAAGGCCAGGGCGAGGCTCTACAATGAGCAGTCCTTC.

This chain uses TRBV5-1 with TRBJ2-5; 9 bases align to TRBD2. The germline V gene encodes CDR1 SGHRS and CDR2 YFSETQ. CDR3 length: 17 amino acids. With 4 bases clipped from V and 4 bases from J, the junction kept 14 bases outside the gene matches. The CDR3 DNA reads as TGCGCCAGCAGCCTTGGATCTAGCGGGATAGGTGGAGAGACCCAGTACTTC. It translates to CASSLGSSGIGGETQYF.

This clonotype occurred a few times. The chain has TRBV12-3 or TRBV12-4 and TRBJ2-3, with D uncertain. This CDR3 contains 14 residues. V dropped 6 bases and J dropped 4 bases, with 14 bases sitting between them. CDR3 sequence: CASRHRVWPDTQYF. In nucleotides, the CDR3 is TGTGCCAGCAGGCATAGAGTATGGCCAGATACGCAGTATTTT.